This is a list of T cell receptor beta chains from one sample in a study of CD4 T cells in relation to SARS-CoV-2 and coronaviruses. Measured with immunoSEQ multiplex PCR; TCRdb has only the in-frame clones, and not every one. The sample yields 26,000 or so clones, 74% seen once. These receptors are not linked to any known antigen. Material for sequencing was CD4+ T cells from PBMCs, cultured in vitro. These receptor sequences come from a human donor in good health. Each CDR3 is given with its conserved first and last residue. D genes are given only for firm matches. A row's size may be missing; if present it is once, few, many or a size class.

cdr3_aa: CASSLTTTGDTEAFF; cdr3_nt: TGCGCCAGCAGCTTGACCACGACAGGGGACACTGAAGCTTTCTTT; j_call: TRBJ1-1; clone_size: NA; v_call: TRBV5-1; d_call: TRBD1
cdr3_aa: CASSLSGGNSPLHF; cdr3_nt: TGCGCCAGCAGCCTAAGTGGGGGGAATTCACCCCTCCACTTT; j_call: TRBJ1-6; clone_size: NA; v_call: TRBV4-1; d_call: NA
cdr3_aa: CASSSGRGSHNEQFF; cdr3_nt: TGTGCCAGCAGCTCCGGCCGGGGGTCCCACAATGAGCAGTTCTTC; j_call: TRBJ2-1; clone_size: NA; v_call: TRBV7-2; d_call: NA
cdr3_aa: CASILGGSGANVLTF; cdr3_nt: TGTGCCAGCATCCTAGGGGGCTCTGGGGCCAACGTCCTGACTTTC; j_call: TRBJ2-6; clone_size: once; v_call: TRBV7-2; d_call: NA
cdr3_aa: CASSPTPTGPRETQYF; cdr3_nt: TGCGCCAGCAGCCCTACCCCTACAGGGCCGCGAGAGACCCAGTACTTC; j_call: TRBJ2-5; clone_size: NA; v_call: TRBV5-1; d_call: NA
cdr3_aa: CASSSSLLFYEQYF; cdr3_nt: TGTGCCAGCAGTTCCAGTCTATTGTTCTACGAGCAGTACTTC; j_call: TRBJ2-7; clone_size: NA; v_call: TRBV6-6; d_call: NA
cdr3_aa: CASSYWLDSYEQYF; cdr3_nt: TGTGCCAGCAGTTACTGGCTAGACTCCTACGAGCAGTACTTC; j_call: TRBJ2-7; clone_size: NA; v_call: TRBV6-2/TRBV6-3; d_call: NA
cdr3_aa: CASSERRINSPLHF; cdr3_nt: TGCGCCAGCAGTGAGCGACGTATTAATTCACCCCTCCACTTT; j_call: TRBJ1-6; clone_size: NA; v_call: TRBV10-2; d_call: NA
cdr3_aa: CASSITRYSNQPQHF; cdr3_nt: TGTGCCAGTAGTATTACCCGGTATAGCAATCAGCCCCAGCATTTT; j_call: TRBJ1-5; clone_size: NA; v_call: TRBV19; d_call: NA
cdr3_aa: CASSLTDSQQMAQYF; cdr3_nt: TGTGCCAGCAGCTTGACGGACAGCCAACAAATGGCCCAGTACTTC; j_call: TRBJ2-5; clone_size: NA; v_call: TRBV7-8; d_call: NA
cdr3_aa: CASSLERSTDTQYF; cdr3_nt: TGTGCCAGCAGCTTGGAACGTAGCACAGATACGCAGTATTTT; j_call: TRBJ2-3; clone_size: NA; v_call: TRBV5-4; d_call: NA
cdr3_aa: CAISTRQGGDDEQFF; cdr3_nt: TGTGCCATCAGTACAAGACAGGGGGGGGATGATGAGCAGTTCTTC; j_call: TRBJ2-1; clone_size: NA; v_call: TRBV10-3; d_call: TRBD1
cdr3_aa: CASSQSSGYTGELFF; cdr3_nt: TGCGCCAGCAGCCAATCATCGGGATACACCGGGGAGCTGTTTTTT; j_call: TRBJ2-2; clone_size: NA; v_call: TRBV4-3; d_call: NA
cdr3_aa: CASGFGRRETQYF; cdr3_nt: TGTGCTAGTGGTTTCGGGAGGCGGGAGACCCAGTACTTC; j_call: TRBJ2-5; clone_size: NA; v_call: TRBV12-5; d_call: TRBD2
cdr3_aa: CASSSQWGFTDTQYF; cdr3_nt: TGTGCCAGCAGCAGCCAGTGGGGCTTCACAGATACGCAGTATTTT; j_call: TRBJ2-3; clone_size: NA; v_call: TRBV11-2; d_call: NA
cdr3_aa: CASSSLSGGFYEQYF; cdr3_nt: TGTGCCAGCAGCTCATTGAGCGGGGGTTTCTACGAGCAGTACTTC; j_call: TRBJ2-7; clone_size: NA; v_call: TRBV11-2; d_call: TRBD2
cdr3_aa: CASSLSGQPQHF; cdr3_nt: TGTGCCAGCAGTTTAAGTGGGCAGCCCCAGCATTTT; j_call: TRBJ1-5; clone_size: NA; v_call: TRBV12-3/TRBV12-4; d_call: NA
cdr3_aa: CASSTRQGINEQYF; cdr3_nt: TGTGCCAGCAGCACACGACAGGGGATCAACGAGCAGTACTTC; j_call: TRBJ2-7; clone_size: once; v_call: TRBV13; d_call: TRBD1
cdr3_aa: CASSVDRVITGELFF; cdr3_nt: TGTGCCAGCAGCGTCGACAGGGTAATCACCGGGGAGCTGTTTTTT; j_call: TRBJ2-2; clone_size: few; v_call: TRBV9; d_call: TRBD1
cdr3_aa: CASSQDLWGQGGSPLHF; cdr3_nt: TGTGCCAGCAGCCAAGATCTTTGGGGACAGGGAGGTTCACCCCTCCACTTT; j_call: TRBJ1-6; clone_size: NA; v_call: TRBV4-2; d_call: TRBD1
cdr3_aa: CASSQISGTEQYF; cdr3_nt: TGTGCCAGCAGCCAAATATCCGGGACCGAGCAGTACTTC; j_call: TRBJ2-7; clone_size: NA; v_call: TRBV3-1/TRBV3-2; d_call: NA
cdr3_aa: CASSLTGLLHGYTF; cdr3_nt: TGTGCCAGCAGTTTAACAGGCCTCTTGCATGGCTACACCTTC; j_call: TRBJ1-2; clone_size: NA; v_call: TRBV27; d_call: NA
cdr3_aa: CAWSRQTSNQPQHF; cdr3_nt: TGTGCCTGGAGTAGACAGACGAGCAATCAGCCCCAGCATTTT; j_call: TRBJ1-5; clone_size: NA; v_call: TRBV30; d_call: NA
cdr3_aa: CASSPGQGGYGYTF; cdr3_nt: TGTGCCAGCAGCCCCGGACAGGGTGGCTATGGCTACACCTTC; j_call: TRBJ1-2; clone_size: few; v_call: TRBV7-9; d_call: TRBD1
cdr3_aa: CAWPGRDSYEQYF; cdr3_nt: TGTGCCTGGCCGGGACGGGATTCCTACGAGCAGTACTTC; j_call: TRBJ2-7; clone_size: NA; v_call: TRBV30; d_call: NA
cdr3_aa: CASSSSTDTQYF; cdr3_nt: TGTGCCAGCAGCTCTAGCACAGATACGCAGTATTTT; j_call: TRBJ2-3; clone_size: NA; v_call: TRBV7-2; d_call: NA
cdr3_aa: CASSPQRGLSYEQYF; cdr3_nt: TGTGCCAGCAGCCCACAGCGGGGCCTTTCCTACGAGCAGTACTTC; j_call: TRBJ2-7; clone_size: NA; v_call: TRBV7-2; d_call: TRBD2
cdr3_aa: CASSQEEGRGSYEQYF; cdr3_nt: TGCGCCAGCAGCCAAGAAGAGGGGAGGGGGTCCTACGAGCAGTACTTC; j_call: TRBJ2-7; clone_size: NA; v_call: TRBV4-3; d_call: NA
cdr3_aa: CASSLGLVQNYGYTF; cdr3_nt: TGTGCCAGCAGCTTGGGGTTAGTTCAGAACTATGGCTACACCTTC; j_call: TRBJ1-2; clone_size: NA; v_call: TRBV5-5; d_call: NA